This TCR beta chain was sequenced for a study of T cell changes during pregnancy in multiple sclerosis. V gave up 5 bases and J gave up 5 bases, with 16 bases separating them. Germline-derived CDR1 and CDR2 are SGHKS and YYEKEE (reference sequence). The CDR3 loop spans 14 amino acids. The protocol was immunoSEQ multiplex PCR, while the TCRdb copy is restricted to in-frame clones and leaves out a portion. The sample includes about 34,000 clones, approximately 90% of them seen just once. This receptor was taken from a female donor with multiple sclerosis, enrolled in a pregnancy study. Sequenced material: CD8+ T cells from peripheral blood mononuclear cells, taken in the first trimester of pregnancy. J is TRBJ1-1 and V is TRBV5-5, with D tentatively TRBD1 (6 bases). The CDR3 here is CASRYDRSGTEAFF. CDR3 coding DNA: TGTGCCAGCAGATATGACAGGTCGGGGACTGAAGCTTTCTTT.